This T cell receptor beta chain stems from a study of T cells in Graves' hyperthyroidism and ophthalmopathy. The study included ophthalmopathy patients with Clinical Activity Score at least 3, NOSPECS grade at least 4 and duration under 3 months. The investigators amplified TCR beta CDR3 regions from RNA transcripts. RT-PCR in the first round (using the HTBI primer set) targeted the TCR CDR3. TCRdb itself ran the multiplex PCR reads through MiXCR, one entry per CDR3 protein. The repertoire has roughly 640,000 distinct CDR3 sequences, roughly 16% of them found once; the top ten carry 2.5% to 4%. In its sample, this clonotype was seen a few times. Antigen unknown. Regarding the study as a whole: Most thyroid clonotypes that were expanded above 0.001 also turned up in blood. Prediction of ophthalmopathy progression came a median approximately 7 months pre-onset.

Germline V gives CDR1 KGHSH, CDR2 LQKENI. The CDR3 has 15 amino acids. The ends were cut back, 3 bases at V and 3 bases at J, with 15 bases in the middle. The rearrangement uses TRBV18 and TRBJ2-7; D is uncertain. This TCR derives from a woman in her 40s with Graves' ophthalmopathy. Sequenced input: blood. The CDR3: CASSPGNSLVYEQYF. The DNA for the CDR3 is TGTGCCAGCTCACCTGGGAACAGCTTAGTCTACGAGCAGTACTTC.